This T cell receptor (beta chain) originates from a study of cytomegalovirus exposure and HLA in healthy donors. PCR employed 60 Vbeta and 13 Jbeta primers. Generated by immunoSEQ multiplex PCR, the TCRdb table keeps only in-frame clones and is missing some. The sample includes under 150,000 clones, over 70% of them seen just once. V lost 5 bases and J lost 0; bases outside the gene matches: 3. The V gene's germline CDR1 is MNHNS and CDR2 SASEGT. The CDR3 consists of 15 residues. The source material was PBMCs. This TCR was recovered from a woman aged 55-69 years in good health and CMV-seropositive. The chain has TRBV6-1 and TRBJ2-7, with 11 bases fitting TRBD2. CDR3: CASSSTSGGSYEQYF. The CDR3 nucleotides read TGTGCCAGCAGTTCTACTAGCGGGGGCTCCTACGAGCAGTACTTC.